This T cell receptor beta chain appears in the sequencing data of a study of shared clonotypes between healthy human individuals. CD45RO-negative, CCR7-positively selected cells formed the naive CD8 fraction, excluding terminally differentiated effector memory CD45RA+ cells. The germline gives CDR1 MDHEN, CDR2 SYDVKM. The CDR3 consists of 12 residues. V was shortened by 4 bases and J by 3 bases, with 7 bases between the two germline ends. In the original analysis: Owing to the provision of junction-only sequences devoid of quality scores by immunoSEQ, filtering differed. TCRdb's table, derived via immunoSEQ multiplex PCR, lists solely in-frame clones and lacks some. V and J calls and clone size follow that table, whereas D and trimming were derived from the DNA. The sample gives roughly 570,000 clones, roughly 98% of which show up once; approximately 0.3% is in the top ten. Comment on this clone: In the same sample, other DNA sequences code for this CDR3.

The source material was naive CD8+ T cells sorted from blood. The sequence was collected from a man aged 25-40 years in good health. The genes are TRBV28 and TRBJ2-7, with D unresolved. The CDR3 sequence: CASSSNSYEQYF. The CDR3 region has the DNA TGTGCCAGCAGTTCGAACAGCTACGAGCAGTACTTC.